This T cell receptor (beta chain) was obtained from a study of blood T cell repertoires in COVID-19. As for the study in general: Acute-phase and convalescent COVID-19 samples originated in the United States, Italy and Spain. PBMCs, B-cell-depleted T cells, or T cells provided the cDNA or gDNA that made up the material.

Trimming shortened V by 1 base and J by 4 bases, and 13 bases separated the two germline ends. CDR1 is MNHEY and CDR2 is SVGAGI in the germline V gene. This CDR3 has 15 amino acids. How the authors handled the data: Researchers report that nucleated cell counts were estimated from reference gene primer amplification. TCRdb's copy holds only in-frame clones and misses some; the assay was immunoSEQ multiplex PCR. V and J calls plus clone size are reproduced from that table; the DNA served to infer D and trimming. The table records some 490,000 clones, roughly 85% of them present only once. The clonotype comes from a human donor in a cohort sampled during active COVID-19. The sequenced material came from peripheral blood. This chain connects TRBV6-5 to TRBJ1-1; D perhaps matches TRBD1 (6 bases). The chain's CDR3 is CASSYWQQGRTEAFF. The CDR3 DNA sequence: TGTGCCAGCAGTTACTGGCAGCAGGGGCGCACTGAAGCTTTCTTT.